This T cell receptor beta chain was sequenced for a study of T cell responses to AZD1222 COVID-19 vaccine. CDR1 is SGDLS, CDR2 YYNGEE, per germline. The CDR3 has 14 residues. V lost 0 bases to trimming and J lost 3 bases, with 6 bases between them. In this sample, this clone turned up a few times. Its antigen is unidentified. Some clones are missing from TCRdb's copy, which holds only in-frame ones; the method was immunoSEQ multiplex PCR. The table includes 150,000 to 160,000 clones, around 89% detected once. General study findings and limits: Donors were chiefly white British, with a greater number of females, and clonal diversity was perhaps underestimated. At baseline, seropositivity was found in only 5 to 7 AZD1222 recipients. Once two AZD1222 doses were given, Spike-specific TCR breadth and depth went up. Unmutated variant regions are reportedly the target of nearly half of TCRs that are spike-specific.

This rearrangement joins TRBV9 to TRBJ1-4, with a possible D match to TRBD1 (6 bases). This TCR was sampled from an adult in good health. Specimen: peripheral blood, collected on day 0 of AZD1222 vaccination. The CDR3 DNA sequence: TGTGCCAGCAGCGTAGGGGGGCCTAATGAAAAACTGTTTTTT. This gives the protein CASSVGGPNEKLFF.